This T cell receptor beta chain appears in the sequencing data of a study of cytomegalovirus exposure and HLA in healthy donors. Study-wide background: Tens of millions of unique TCRs from HLA-typed donors were held in an early data release. Study conclusions and caveats: Associated with cytomegalovirus, according to the listing, were around 160 TCR beta chains. In all likelihood, a cluster of highly shared sequence variants was a sequencing artifact.

Both 60 Vbeta primers and 13 Jbeta primers went into the PCR. The protocol was immunoSEQ multiplex PCR, while the TCRdb copy is restricted to in-frame clones and leaves out a portion. The sample shows 95,000 to 150,000 clones, 80% of them seen only once. Points on this clone: Its target is not known.

In germline, CDR1 is SGHDT, CDR2 YYEEEE. The CDR3 runs 13 residues. Trimming at V came to 6 bases and at J to 4 bases, leaving 7 bases not matched to a gene. The sequenced sample consisted of PBMCs. The J gene is TRBJ2-7, the V gene TRBV5-6; 7 nucleotides align to TRBD1. The sequence derives from a man in his fifties or sixties in good health and CMV-seronegative. The CDR3 here is CASIRDSAYEQYF. The CDR3 DNA reads as TGTGCCAGCATTCGGGACAGTGCATACGAGCAGTACTTC.